In this sample, the clone carrying this T cell receptor (beta chain) turned up many times. The CDR3 sequence is 17 residues long. Per germline, CDR1 SGDLS and CDR2 YYNGEE. Trimming pared 4 bases from V and 0 bases from J, leaving 16 bases between. Via MiXCR, TCRdb re-called the RT-PCR reads, giving one row per CDR3 protein. The table shows about 680,000 distinct CDR3 sequences, with approximately 15% occurring only once. The sequence was obtained from a female donor in good health, serving as a healthy control. The sample taken for sequencing was memory CD4+ T cells from blood. The chain recombines TRBV9 with TRBJ2-2; maybe TRBD2 (7 bases). CDR3 coding DNA: TGTGCCAGCAGCCCATGGGGGGGCGCCTCGAACACCGGGGAGCTGTTTTTT. Amino acid sequence: CASSPWGGASNTGELFF.